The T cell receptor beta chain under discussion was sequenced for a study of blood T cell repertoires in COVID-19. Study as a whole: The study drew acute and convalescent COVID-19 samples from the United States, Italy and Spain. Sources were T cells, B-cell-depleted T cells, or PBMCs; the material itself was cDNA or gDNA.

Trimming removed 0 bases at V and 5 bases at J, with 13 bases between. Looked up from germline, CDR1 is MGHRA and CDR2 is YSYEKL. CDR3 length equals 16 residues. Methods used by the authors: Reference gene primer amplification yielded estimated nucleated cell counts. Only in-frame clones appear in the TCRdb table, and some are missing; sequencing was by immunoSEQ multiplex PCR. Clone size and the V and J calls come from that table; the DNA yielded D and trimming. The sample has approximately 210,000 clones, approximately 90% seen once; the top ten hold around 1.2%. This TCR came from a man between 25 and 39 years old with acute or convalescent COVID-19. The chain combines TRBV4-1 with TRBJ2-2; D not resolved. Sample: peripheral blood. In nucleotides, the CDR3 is TGCGCCAGCAGCCAAGACCGTCTAGGATCTACCGGGGAGCTGTTTTTT. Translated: CASSQDRLGSTGELFF.